This T cell receptor beta chain was retrieved from a study of cytotoxic CD8 clonotypes in ibrutinib-treated CLL. Background on the study: Results showed some 25 partial and 2 complete responses; following median approximately 69 months, around 15 remained remitted, approximately 12 advanced.

TCRdb's table, derived via immunoSEQ multiplex PCR, lists solely in-frame clones and lacks some. The sample records about 17,000 clones, 64% being singletons. This CDR3 has 13 amino acids. V lost 0 bases, J lost 2 bases, and 4 bases lay in between. Germline V gene lookup returns CDR1 SGHNT and CDR2 YENEEA. With regard to this clone: Its antigen is still unknown.

Study-wide points: Clonality was higher at ibrutinib response and returned toward baseline at progression.

V usage is TRBV11-3 and J usage is TRBJ1-1, with D unclear. The clonotype was recovered from a human donor with chronic lymphocytic leukemia. The sample was PBMCs, taken after 12 months of ibrutinib treatment. The CDR3 spells CASSLEFNTEAFF. Here the CDR3 DNA reads TGTGCCAGCAGCTTAGAGTTCAACACTGAAGCTTTCTTT.